These 14 T cell receptor beta chains were sequenced from one sample in a study of T-cell memory formation after mild COVID-19. MiXCR, run by TCRdb on the 5' RACE reads, gives a single entry per CDR3 protein. The top ten clones hold about a fifth of a sample with roughly 310,000 distinct CDR3 sequences, more than 15% of them seen once. The specimen was PBMCs or a T cell subset sorted from them (not recorded which). The receptors were sampled from a man aged 18-30 years who had mild COVID-19 (a few samples of this study predate the infection). Cell type and time point are not known.

This chain connects TRBV20-1 to TRBJ2-7; 7 nucleotides match TRBD1. The CDR3 runs 13 residues. Germline-derived CDR1 and CDR2 are DFQATT and SNEGSKA (reference sequence). Trimming at V came to 5 bases and at J to 3 bases, leaving 7 bases not matched to a gene. The CDR3 protein is CSAFVSGGYEQYF. CDR3 DNA sequence: TGCAGTGCTTTTGTATCAGGGGGCTACGAGCAGTACTTC.

This rearrangement joins TRBV7-6 to TRBJ1-6; the match to TRBD1 covers 8 bases. The junction had 5 bases not matched to a gene; V was cut back by 0 bases and J by 7 bases. Per germline, CDR1 SGHVS and CDR2 FNYEAQ. The CDR3 sequence is 16 residues long. CDR3 sequence: CASSLAISGGNSPLHF. CDR3 coding DNA: TGTGCCAGCAGCTTAGCGATCTCAGGGGGCAATTCACCCCTCCACTTT.

This clonotype was counted between two and nine times. This chain connects TRBV9 to TRBJ2-3, with 13 bases lining up with TRBD2. J lost 4 bases, V lost 0 bases, and 2 bases had no gene match. The V gene's germline CDR1 is SGDLS and CDR2 YYNGEE. The CDR3 has 16 residues. The CDR3 region is CASSVVLAGGPDTQYF. The CDR3 DNA reads as TGTGCCAGCAGCGTAGTACTAGCGGGGGGGCCAGATACGCAGTATTTT.

At least ten counts were recorded for this clonotype. This rearrangement joins TRBV10-1 to TRBJ2-3, with a possible D match to TRBD1 (6 bases). Trimming removed 4 bases from V and 2 bases from J, with 10 bases in between. CDR1 is WNHNN, CDR2 SYGVQD, per germline (reference sequence). The CDR3 is made up of 14 amino acids. The DNA of the CDR3 is TGCGCCAGCAGTGCCGGACAGAACACAGATACGCAGTATTTT. Amino acid sequence: CASSAGQNTDTQYF.

The sample holds many counts of this clonotype. The CDR3 loop is CASSHGQSGDEQFF. In nucleotides, the CDR3 is TGCGCCAGCAGCCACGGACAGAGCGGGGATGAGCAGTTCTTC. The V and J genes are TRBV4-1 and TRBJ2-1; tentatively, D is TRBD2 (7 bases). CDR3 size: 14 residues. Germline CDR1 and CDR2: MGHRA and YSYEKL. V was shortened by 3 bases and J by 8 bases, with 14 bases between the two germline ends.

This clonotype came up a few times. The rearrangement links TRBV11-2 to TRBJ2-3; D is uncertain. Germline V lookup: CDR1 SGHAT, CDR2 FQNNGV. This CDR3 is 15 amino acids long. V shed 1 base and J shed 0 bases, with 8 bases lying between them. CDR3 loop: CASSLVRGSTDTQYF. In DNA, the CDR3 is TGTGCCAGCAGCTTAGTTCGAGGTAGCACAGATACGCAGTATTTT.

This sequence joins TRBV28 and TRBJ1-1; TRBD1 aligns across 7 bases. Germline-derived CDR1 and CDR2 are MDHEN and SYDVKM. Trimming removed 7 bases from V and 6 bases from J; junction bases left unmatched: 2. CDR3 length: 11 residues. The CDR3 here is CASTQGAEAFF. The CDR3 coding sequence is TGTGCCAGCACCCAGGGGGCTGAAGCTTTCTTT.

The chain links TRBV12-3 or TRBV12-4 to TRBJ1-1; 9 nucleotides agree with TRBD1. The CDR3 is made up of 14 amino acids. V trimming: 5 bases; J trimming: 7 bases; junction bases outside the gene matches: 8. This CDR3 reads CASSGTGSILEAFF. In DNA form, the CDR3 reads TGTGCCAGCAGTGGGACAGGGTCGATTCTTGAAGCTTTCTTT.

The J gene is TRBJ1-2, the V gene TRBV11-1; TRBD1 agrees at 9 bases. Germline CDR1 reads SGHAT; CDR2 reads FQDESV (reference sequence). This CDR3 spans 15 amino acids. Trimming took 5 bases from V and 4 from J; bases not matched to a gene: 8. CDR3 coding DNA: TGTGCCAGCAGCACCACAGGACAGGGGACCTATGGCTACACCTTC. It translates to CASSTTGQGTYGYTF. Filled out from reference TRBV11-1 and TRBJ1-2, the complete variable domain reads EAEVAQSPRYKITEKSQAVAFWCDPISGHATLYWYRQILGQGPELLVQFQDESVVDDSQLPKDRFSAERLKGVDSTLKIQPAELGDSAMYLCASSTTGQGTYGYTFGSGTRLTVV.

This chain links TRBV20-1 with TRBJ2-2; 11 bases align to TRBD1. This CDR3 is built from 14 residues. Germline V gene sequence: CDR1 DFQATT, CDR2 SNEGSKA (reference sequence). V shed 8 bases and J 5 bases; nucleotides not matched to a gene: 7. The CDR3 protein is CSLRTGGSTGELFF. CDR3 sequence (DNA): TGCAGTCTGAGGACAGGGGGCTCGACCGGGGAGCTGTTTTTT.

The gene calls are TRBV7-2 and TRBJ2-2; D remains ambiguous. The CDR3 spans 16 residues. Looked up from germline, CDR1 is SGHTA and CDR2 is FQGNSA. Deletions cut 5 bases from V and 4 bases from J, with 17 bases between. The CDR3 loop reads CASSVQPGSSTGELFF. The CDR3 DNA is TGTGCCAGCAGCGTTCAGCCGGGCAGTTCCACCGGGGAGCTGTTTTTT.

This sequence joins TRBV2 and TRBJ2-7, with D possibly matching TRBD2 (5 bases). CDR3 length equals 12 residues. Germline-derived CDR1 and CDR2 are SNHLY and FYNNEI. V was pared by 6 bases and J by 4 bases, with 10 bases between. The CDR3 region is CASSVGVYEQYV. In DNA, the CDR3 is TGTGCCAGCAGCGTCGGGGTTTACGAGCAGTACGTC.

J is TRBJ2-7 and V is TRBV4-3, with 7 positions matching TRBD1. Losses at the gene ends were 1 base for V and 9 bases for J; bases not matched to a gene: 12. CDR1 LGHNA and CDR2 YSLEER come from the germline V gene. This CDR3 comprises 15 residues. CDR3 coding DNA: TGCGCCAGCAGCCAAGTTCTAGGCCAGCGGACAGGGCAGTACTTC. Translating gives CASSQVLGQRTGQYF.

This clonotype was seen more than once but under ten times. The rearrangement links TRBV5-6 to TRBJ1-4; D is possibly TRBD1 (5 bases). With 4 bases removed from V and 8 bases from J, the gap between germline ends came to 12 bases. This CDR3 spans 13 amino acids. From germline, CDR1 is SGHDT and CDR2 YYEEEE. CDR3 in DNA: TGTGCCAGCAGCGCCAGGGTGGGGGAAAAACTGTTTTTT. As protein: CASSARVGEKLFF.